This T cell receptor beta chain was retrieved from a study of T cells in Graves' hyperthyroidism and ophthalmopathy. In patients aged 18 to 65, hyperthyroidism was newly diagnosed, with duration under 2 months. Amplified TCR beta CDR3 regions derived from RNA transcripts. Using the HTBI primer set, a first-round RT-PCR was run on the TCR CDR3. Each CDR3 protein is one row after TCRdb ran MiXCR on the multiplex PCR reads. The sample consists of 370,000 or so distinct CDR3 sequences, approximately 25% of them appearing once. Regarding the study as a whole: Clonotypes that were expanded in thyroid above 0.001 mostly appeared in blood too.

Points on this clonotype: The antigen is undetermined.

V shed 3 bases, J shed 4 bases, and the junction held 17 bases outside the gene matches. The CDR3 extends over 18 amino acids. Germline V CDR1 and CDR2: DFQATT, SNEGSKA (reference sequence). The chain is built from TRBV20-1 and TRBJ2-3, with 9 bases identical to TRBD2. The sequencing sample was made of blood. The TCR sequence derives from a man aged 50 or older with Graves' hyperthyroidism. This chain's CDR3 is CSASSIAGGPFSADTQYF. The CDR3 nucleotides are TGCAGTGCTAGTTCGATTGCGGGAGGGCCGTTCTCGGCAGATACGCAGTATTTT.